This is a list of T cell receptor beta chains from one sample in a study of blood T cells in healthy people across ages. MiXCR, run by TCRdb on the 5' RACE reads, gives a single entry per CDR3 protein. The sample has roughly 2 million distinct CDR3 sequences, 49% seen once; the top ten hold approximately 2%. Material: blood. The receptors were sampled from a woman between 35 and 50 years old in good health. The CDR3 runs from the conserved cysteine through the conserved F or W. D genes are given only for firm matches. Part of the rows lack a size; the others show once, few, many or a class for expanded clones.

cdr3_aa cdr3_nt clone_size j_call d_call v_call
CASSVVERGRISNTEAFF TGTGCCAGCAGCGTAGTGGAGAGGGGCCGAATTTCGAACACTGAAGCTTTCTTT . TRBJ1-1 . TRBV9
CASSSWGQNSPGGTEAFF TGCGCCAGCAGCTCCTGGGGACAGAATTCCCCGGGTGGCACTGAAGCTTTCTTT . TRBJ1-1 TRBD1 TRBV5-1
CASSGGGPGISYEQYF TGTGCCAGCAGCGGGGGAGGACCCGGGATAAGCTACGAGCAGTACTTC . TRBJ2-7 . TRBV9
CASSYQRQGPANYGYTF TGTGCCAGCAGTTACCAGAGACAGGGGCCCGCTAACTATGGCTACACCTTC once TRBJ1-2 TRBD1 TRBV6-2/TRBV6-3
CASSLGHNEQYF TGTGCCAGCAGCTTAGGACATAACGAGCAGTACTTC . TRBJ2-7 . TRBV7-2
CASSSLAGDPDEQFF TGTGCCAGCAGCTCCTTAGCGGGGGACCCGGACGAGCAGTTCTTC . TRBJ2-1 TRBD2 TRBV7-2
CASSVIEGLEAFF TGTGCCAGCAGTGTTATCGAGGGCCTTGAAGCTTTCTTT . TRBJ1-1 . TRBV27
CSGLTGNTGELFF TGCAGTGGACTAACGGGGAACACCGGGGAGCTGTTTTTT . TRBJ2-2 . TRBV20-1
CSVAWAGYGYTF TGCAGCGTTGCGTGGGCGGGTTATGGCTACACCTTC few TRBJ1-2 . TRBV29-1
CASRGRVNYGYTF TGTGCCAGCAGGGGGCGGGTGAACTATGGCTACACCTTC . TRBJ1-2 . TRBV27
CASSHYQTSGGNTDTQYF TGTGCCAGCAGCCATTATCAGACTAGCGGGGGGAACACAGATACGCAGTATTTT . TRBJ2-3 TRBD2 TRBV4-2
CASSLSLATGYEQFF TGTGCCAGCAGCCTTTCACTAGCAACAGGGTATGAGCAGTTCTTC . TRBJ2-1 . TRBV6-5
CSVVSGGNEQFF TGCAGCGTTGTGAGCGGGGGCAATGAGCAGTTCTTC few TRBJ2-1 TRBD2 TRBV29-1
CASSEGTGIQPQHF TGTGCCAGCAGTGAAGGTACAGGGATTCAGCCCCAGCATTTT . TRBJ1-5 . TRBV6-1
CASSSPGLTLNEQFF TGTGCCAGCAGCAGTCCGGGGCTAACCCTCAATGAGCAGTTCTTC few TRBJ2-1 . TRBV7-2
CASSRDRGLPDNEQFF TGTGCCAGCAGCCGAGACAGGGGCCTACCCGACAATGAGCAGTTCTTC few TRBJ2-1 TRBD1 TRBV4-2
CASSQETLAGTDTQYF TGTGCCAGCAGCCAAGAAACTCTAGCGGGTACAGATACGCAGTATTTT . TRBJ2-3 TRBD2 TRBV4-2
CASSGRGLQSYEQYF TGTGCCAGCAGCGGAAGAGGTTTGCAGTCCTACGAGCAGTACTTC . TRBJ2-7 . TRBV7-2
CASSPDPGANYEQYF TGTGCCAGCAGCCCTGACCCAGGGGCCAACTACGAGCAGTACTTC . TRBJ2-7 . TRBV9
CASSVDFYGYTF TGTGCCAGCAGTGTGGATTTCTATGGCTACACCTTC . TRBJ1-2 . TRBV6-1
CASSPAGSSYEQYF TGTGCCAGCAGCCCAGCGGGGAGCTCCTACGAGCAGTACTTC many TRBJ2-7 TRBD2 TRBV7-2
CASSRTFYEQYF TGTGCCAGCAGCCGGACATTCTACGAGCAGTACTTC . TRBJ2-7 . TRBV6-2/TRBV6-3
CASSSPVLAGSNEQFF TGTGCCAGCAGTTCCCCCGTACTAGCGGGTAGCAATGAGCAGTTCTTT . TRBJ2-1 TRBD2 TRBV6-5
CATHLGQGAHGYGYTF TGTGCCACCCACCTGGGACAGGGGGCGCACGGGTATGGCTACACCTTC . TRBJ1-2 TRBD1 TRBV6-5
CASSQDQAGYTDTQYF TGCGCCAGCAGCCAAGATCAAGCGGGGTACACAGATACGCAGTATTTT once TRBJ2-3 TRBD2 TRBV4-1
CASSLSTENYGYTF TGTGCCAGCAGTTTATCAACAGAGAACTATGGCTACACCTTC few TRBJ1-2 . TRBV28
CVISEMASGGYSYEQYF TGTGTCATCAGTGAGATGGCTAGCGGGGGGTACTCCTACGAGCAGTACTTC . TRBJ2-7 TRBD2 TRBV10-3
CASSDGGVSYNKQFF TGTGCCAGCTCTGACGGGGGGGTCTCCTACAATAAGCAGTTCTTC . TRBJ2-1 TRBD2 TRBV7-8
CSVGDRGNYGYTF TGCAGCGTTGGGGACAGGGGTAACTATGGCTACACCTTC few TRBJ1-2 TRBD1 TRBV29-1
CSARGRGGVGETQYF TGCAGTGCTAGAGGACGAGGGGGAGTGGGAGAGACCCAGTACTTC few TRBJ2-5 . TRBV20-1
CASRGTWVDTEAFF TGTGCCAGCAGAGGGACATGGGTTGATACTGAAGCTTTCTTT . TRBJ1-1 . TRBV6-2/TRBV6-3
CASSSPQGARGYTF TGTGCCAGCAGCTCCCCCCAGGGGGCGCGTGGCTACACCTTC . TRBJ1-2 TRBD1 TRBV7-2
CAGSSPDRDTDTQYF TGTGCCGGCAGCTCACCGGACAGGGACACAGATACGCAGTATTTT . TRBJ2-3 TRBD1 TRBV7-6
CASSPKAGQGANYEQYF TGTGCCAGCAGCCCGAAAGCGGGACAGGGGGCCAACTACGAGCAGTACTTC . TRBJ2-7 TRBD1 TRBV3-1
CASSVTQGALPYEQYF TGTGCCAGCAGCGTAACTCAGGGGGCGCTTCCATACGAGCAGTACTTC . TRBJ2-7 TRBD1 TRBV28
CASSDPFTKGNKETQYF TGTGCCAGCAGTGACCCCTTTACGAAGGGGAATAAAGAGACCCAGTACTTC . TRBJ2-5 . TRBV25-1
CASSLRWPRDTQYF TGTGCCAGCAGCTTACGGTGGCCTAGGGATACGCAGTATTTT . TRBJ2-3 . TRBV6-5
CASPGQDNYEQYF TGTGCCAGCCCGGGACAGGATAACTACGAGCAGTACTTC . TRBJ2-7 TRBD1 TRBV6-2/TRBV6-3
CASSALGANYGYTF TGTGCCAGCAGCGCCCTCGGGGCTAACTATGGCTACACCTTC . TRBJ1-2 . TRBV7-2
CASSQRDVANYGYTF TGCGCCAGCAGCCAACGGGACGTGGCTAACTATGGCTACACCTTC . TRBJ1-2 . TRBV4-1
CAISEAGTLYGYTF TGTGCCATCAGCGAGGCCGGGACCCTATATGGCTACACCTTC . TRBJ1-2 . TRBV10-3
CSVESQGRGELYEQYF TGCAGCGTTGAGTCACAGGGGCGAGGGGAACTCTACGAGCAGTACTTC . TRBJ2-7 TRBD1 TRBV29-1
CASSLRLAGGPVPETQYF TGTGCCAGCAGCCTCCGACTAGCGGGGGGGCCAGTCCCAGAGACCCAGTACTTC . TRBJ2-5 TRBD2 TRBV7-8
CASSDRVVGGETQYF TGTGCCAGCAGTGATCGGGTGGTAGGAGGTGAGACCCAGTACTTC . TRBJ2-5 . TRBV25-1
CSAKGHLSSYEQYF TGCAGTGCCAAGGGACACCTGAGCTCCTACGAGCAGTACTTC . TRBJ2-7 . TRBV20-1
CASSPRLAGGPYNYDTQYF TGTGCCAGCAGTCCAAGACTAGCGGGGGGCCCGTATAATTATGATACGCAGTATTTT few TRBJ2-3 TRBD2 TRBV6-1
CASNGQGANEKLFF TGTGCCAGCAACGGACAGGGGGCTAATGAAAAACTGTTTTTT . TRBJ1-4 TRBD1 TRBV9
CASTRTSGGPYEQYF TGTGCCAGCACCCGAACTAGCGGGGGACCCTACGAGCAGTACTTC . TRBJ2-7 TRBD2 TRBV12-3/TRBV12-4
CASSTGTGGHGYTF TGTGCCAGCAGTACCGGGACAGGCGGGCATGGCTACACCTTC once TRBJ1-2 TRBD1 TRBV12-3/TRBV12-4
CASSLVDRAYTQYF TGTGCCAGCAGCTTAGTGGACAGGGCCTATACGCAGTATTTT . TRBJ2-3 TRBD1 TRBV7-8
CASSLVVAGEGEQFF TGCGCCAGCAGCTTGGTGGTAGCGGGTGAAGGTGAGCAGTTCTTC . TRBJ2-1 TRBD2 TRBV5-1
CSGGDLKGTDTQYF TGCAGCGGGGGGGACCTAAAGGGCACAGATACGCAGTATTTT . TRBJ2-3 . TRBV29-1
CATSTTDGSNQPQHF TGTGCCACCAGTACCACCGACGGTAGCAATCAGCCCCAGCATTTT . TRBJ1-5 . TRBV24-1
CASSWNTGETQYF TGTGCCAGCAGCTGGAACACGGGAGAGACCCAGTACTTC . TRBJ2-5 . TRBV7-2
CSVLDRGTSGANVLTF TGCAGCGTCCTGGACAGGGGGACCTCTGGGGCCAACGTCCTGACTTTC few TRBJ2-6 TRBD1 TRBV29-1
CATGTHFDQETQYF TGTGCCACCGGGACCCACTTCGACCAAGAGACCCAGTACTTC . TRBJ2-5 . TRBV7-2
CASSLHQGYPQETQYF TGTGCCAGCAGTCTTCACCAGGGGTACCCACAAGAGACCCAGTACTTC . TRBJ2-5 . TRBV6-2/TRBV6-3
CASSLGPPLLATENIQYF TGTGCCAGCAGCTTGGGACCCCCCCTGTTGGCGACGGAAAACATTCAGTACTTC . TRBJ2-4 . TRBV5-8
CASTGGAVPRGYGYTF TGTGCCAGCACAGGGGGAGCAGTACCTAGGGGGTATGGCTACACCTTC few TRBJ1-2 TRBD1 TRBV9
CASSESGGQRVYEQYF TGTGCCAGCAGTGAGTCGGGGGGACAGAGGGTTTACGAGCAGTACTTC . TRBJ2-7 . TRBV10-3